A selection of T cell receptor beta chains follows, all from one sample in a study of blood T cells in healthy people across ages. TCRdb analysed the 5' RACE reads with MiXCR anew, one entry per CDR3 protein. The data contain around 1,700,000 distinct CDR3 sequences, under 30% of them singletons. The sequenced sample consisted of blood. All receptors come from a woman aged 30 to 39 in good health. CDR3s include the opening cysteine and the closing phenylalanine or tryptophan. D genes are given only for firm matches. Size is omitted from some rows. Given values are once, few, many or a class for expanded clones.

once	TRBJ1-4	TRBD1	TRBV7-2	TGTGCCAGCAGCCCCGGACAGGGTACTATGAATGAAAAACTGTTTTTT	CASSPGQGTMNEKLFF
many	TRBJ1-4	-	TRBV4-1	TGCGCCAGCAGCCAAGAACGTGGAGAAAAACTGTTTTTT	CASSQERGEKLFF
few	TRBJ2-7	TRBD1	TRBV4-1	TGCGCCAGCAGCCACCATGACAGGGACTACGAGCAGTACTTC	CASSHHDRDYEQYF
-	TRBJ1-1	TRBD1	TRBV29-1	TGCAGCGTTCAACTGGGACAGCCTATGAGCACTGAAGCTTTCTTT	CSVQLGQPMSTEAFF
-	TRBJ1-2	-	TRBV7-9	TGTGCCAGCGCCCCTGAGACGTTGGGTGGCTACACCTTC	CASAPETLGGYTF
-	TRBJ1-5	-	TRBV6-2/TRBV6-3	TGTGCCAGCAGTTATTTGGGAGGAGTAAATCAGCCCCAGCATTTT	CASSYLGGVNQPQHF
few	TRBJ2-1	-	TRBV7-9	TGTGCCAGCAGCTTGACCTATTCCAATGAGCAGTTCTTC	CASSLTYSNEQFF
few	TRBJ2-5	-	TRBV2	TGTGCCAGCAGTGGTAGCCCGAAAGGGACCCAGTACTTC	CASSGSPKGTQYF
few	TRBJ2-1	TRBD1	TRBV10-3	TGTGCCATCAGTGAGACAGAGACAGGGGTCAATGAGCAGTTCTTC	CAISETETGVNEQFF
few	TRBJ2-6	-	TRBV21-1	TGTGCCAGCAGCAAAAAAATCCAGGGCTCAGGGGCCAACGTCCTGACTTTC	CASSKKIQGSGANVLTF
few	TRBJ2-3	TRBD1	TRBV5-1	TGCGCCAGCAGCTTGGCCGGGACAGGGGGGTCAGATACGCAGTATTTT	CASSLAGTGGSDTQYF
few	TRBJ1-2	-	TRBV3-1	TGTGCCAGCAGCCAGTATGACATCGGGGATGGCTACACCTTC	CASSQYDIGDGYTF
-	TRBJ2-5	TRBD2	TRBV7-9	TGTGCCAGCCTCCGCGGGGCGGGGGAAGAGACCCAGTACTTC	CASLRGAGEETQYF
-	TRBJ2-3	-	TRBV12-5	TGTGCTAGTGGTTTGTTCCAGGGGACAGATACGCAGTATTTT	CASGLFQGTDTQYF
many	TRBJ2-5	-	TRBV6-2/TRBV6-3	TGTGCCAGCAGTTACGGGGACGCTGGAGAGACCCAGTACTTC	CASSYGDAGETQYF
-	TRBJ2-2	TRBD1	TRBV10-3	TGTGCCATAGGGACAGGGCTGACCGGGGAGCTGTTTTTT	CAIGTGLTGELFF
few	TRBJ1-4	-	TRBV20-1	TGCAGTGCCTCCGGACCGATACAAGCAACTAATGAAAAACTGTTTTTT	CSASGPIQATNEKLFF
-	TRBJ2-3	-	TRBV5-1	TGCGCCAGCAGCACCAACTTGGATACGCAGTGTTTT	CASSTNLDTQCF
-	TRBJ2-7	-	TRBV20-1	TGCAGTGCTAGAGCCGCAGGGACCTACGAGCAGCACTTC	CSARAAGTYEQHF
few	TRBJ2-5	TRBD2	TRBV20-1	TGCAGTGCTGTGACTAGCGGGGGGCTCTACAATGAGCAGTACTTC	CSAVTSGGLYNEQYF
-	TRBJ2-1	-	TRBV27	TGTGCCAGCAGTTTAAGGGGGGCTACCTACAATGAGCAGTTCTTC	CASSLRGATYNEQFF
few	TRBJ2-7	TRBD1	TRBV5-1	TGCGCCAGCAGCGGAACGGGACAGCCCTACGAGCAGTACTTC	CASSGTGQPYEQYF
few	TRBJ2-6	TRBD1	TRBV7-9	TGTGCCAGTGGGACAGCTAATTCTGGGGCCAACGTCCTGACTTTC	CASGTANSGANVLTF
-	TRBJ2-5	TRBD1	TRBV4-1	TGCGCCAGCAGCCGGACAGGGTTGGCGACCCAGTACTTC	CASSRTGLATQYF
few	TRBJ2-2	-	TRBV5-5	TGTGCCAGCAGCTTGGGGACTACCCCGAGCACCGGGGAGCTGTTTTTT	CASSLGTTPSTGELFF
-	TRBJ2-5	-	TRBV27	TGTGCCAGCAGCCCCCTCCTTGGTCCGGGCCAAGAGACCCAGTACTTC	CASSPLLGPGQETQYF
once	TRBJ2-7	-	TRBV2	TGTGCCAGCAGCAACGGGGTGCTCTACTACGAGCAGTACTTC	CASSNGVLYYEQYF
-	TRBJ2-7	-	TRBV12-5	TGTGCTAGTGGGGATCCCATTCACGGGGTGAATACGGGGGAGCAGTACTTC	CASGDPIHGVNTGEQYF
-	TRBJ1-2	-	TRBV25-1	TGTGCCAGCAGTGAAAACAGCTTCTATGGCTACACCTTC	CASSENSFYGYTF
-	TRBJ1-1	TRBD1	TRBV7-9	TGTGCCAGCAGCTTAGTTCACCAGGGGGAGACTGAAGCTTTCTTT	CASSLVHQGETEAFF
few	TRBJ2-5	TRBD1	TRBV11-1	TGTGCCAGCAGCCAAGAACAGGGGGAATGGGAGACCCAGTACTTC	CASSQEQGEWETQYF
-	TRBJ2-3	TRBD2	TRBV5-1	TGCACCAGCAGCTTGGGAGGGCTAAAATACACAGATACGCAGTATTTT	CTSSLGGLKYTDTQYF
-	TRBJ2-7	-	TRBV2	TGTGCCAGCAGATCCACAGGGATAATCTACGAGCAGTACTTC	CASRSTGIIYEQYF
few	TRBJ2-3	TRBD1	TRBV6-5	TGTGCCAGCAGTTTCGGGACAGGGAGTAGCACAGATACGCAGTATTTT	CASSFGTGSSTDTQYF
few	TRBJ1-2	TRBD1	TRBV6-5	TGTGCCAGCAGTTACGACAGGGACGTCAGCGGCTACACCTTC	CASSYDRDVSGYTF
-	TRBJ2-7	TRBD1	TRBV5-5	TGTGCCAGCAGCCGCGGAACAGGGGGTACTTTCTCCTACGAGCAGTACTTC	CASSRGTGGTFSYEQYF
-	TRBJ1-6	TRBD1	TRBV6-5	TGTGCCAGCAGTTGGGGACAGCCGCTCTCCTATAATTCACCCCTCCACTTT	CASSWGQPLSYNSPLHF
-	TRBJ1-6	TRBD1	TRBV20-1	TGCAGTGCTTTACCCGGGACAGGAGATTCACCCCTCCACTTT	CSALPGTGDSPLHF
-	TRBJ1-1	-	TRBV4-1	TGCGCCAGCAGCCAGGCTGGCTTACAGGGAGGGACTGAAGCTTTCTTT	CASSQAGLQGGTEAFF
-	TRBJ1-1	-	TRBV20-1	TGCAGTGCTAGAGATCTGGGAACAGGGAGTCGGACAGACACTGAAGCTTTCTTT	CSARDLGTGSRTDTEAFF
-	TRBJ2-7	-	TRBV6-7	TGTGCCAGCACCACAACTCTGGGCGCGTCCTACGAGCAGTACTTC	CASTTTLGASYEQYF
-	TRBJ2-3	-	TRBV6-4	TGTGCCAGCAGTGCAATTAGCGGTTGGAACACAGATACGCAGTATTTT	CASSAISGWNTDTQYF
-	TRBJ2-1	TRBD2	TRBV6-2/TRBV6-3	TGTGCCAGCAGTTACTCGAGACTAGCCGAGGAGCAGTTCTTC	CASSYSRLAEEQFF
-	TRBJ2-5	TRBD1	TRBV24-1	TGTGCCACCAGTGACCGCGGACAGGGGGGGGAGACCCAGTACTTC	CATSDRGQGGETQYF
many	TRBJ2-5	-	TRBV29-1	TGCAGCGTCCGGGTCTCCCTGGGGGAGACCCAGTACTTC	CSVRVSLGETQYF
few	TRBJ2-3	TRBD2	TRBV20-1	TGCAGTGCTACGTCTGCGGGGGGGGGAGATACGCAGTATTTT	CSATSAGGGDTQYF
few	TRBJ2-7	-	TRBV2	TGTGCCAGCAGTGAATCAAGGGCCGCTCTCTCCTACGAGCAGTACTTC	CASSESRAALSYEQYF
-	TRBJ2-7	-	TRBV6-5	TGTGCCAGCAGTTGGGGCGGGGCCGGAGGGTACGAGCAGTACTTC	CASSWGGAGGYEQYF
-	TRBJ2-3	TRBD2	TRBV27	TGTGCCAGCAGTCCCCGAACCCCGGGGGAGGGGTTGGCAGATACGCAGTATTTT	CASSPRTPGEGLADTQYF
many	TRBJ2-7	-	TRBV5-1	TGTGCCAGCAGCTTAGAAGGGCTCGACGAGCAGTACTTC	CASSLEGLDEQYF
-	TRBJ2-7	TRBD2	TRBV18	TGTGCCAGCTCACAGGGAATAGCGGGGGGATCCTACGAGCAGTACTTC	CASSQGIAGGSYEQYF
-	TRBJ2-5	TRBD2	TRBV7-9	TGTGCCAGCACCGACTATCGGGAGGGCCATGAGCAGTACTTC	CASTDYREGHEQYF
few	TRBJ2-7	-	TRBV6-6	TGTGCCAGCAGTTCACGGATAGGCGGAGACCCCTCCTACGAGCAGTACTTC	CASSSRIGGDPSYEQYF
-	TRBJ2-7	-	TRBV6-2/TRBV6-3	TGTGCCAGTACAACCCGGGACGGCTACGAGCAGTACTTC	CASTTRDGYEQYF
few	TRBJ1-2	-	TRBV7-9	TGTGCCAGCAGCTCGACAGCACACTATGGCTACACCTTC	CASSSTAHYGYTF
few	TRBJ2-7	-	TRBV7-9	TGTGCCAGCAGCCCTTCGACGGACTACGAGCAGTACTTC	CASSPSTDYEQYF
-	TRBJ2-1	TRBD2	TRBV20-1	TGCAGTGCTAGAGTTCAGACCGGGACTAGGCGAAGATACAATGAGCAGTTCTTC	CSARVQTGTRRRYNEQFF